The clone carrying this T cell receptor (beta chain) was detected only a few times. During its preparation, the TCRbeta library received unique molecular identifiers. One entry per CDR3 protein results from TCRdb running MiXCR on the PCR reads. The profile covers roughly 300,000 distinct CDR3 sequences, with about 10% appearing a single time and around a tenth taken by the ten largest. The sample originates from a study of T-cell reconstitution after alpha-beta-depleted transplantation in children. This sequence was found in a human donor who donated a stem cell graft to a child with SCID. Sequenced here: PBMCs from the stem cell graft donor, sampled from the stem cell graft.

The CDR3 nucleotides read TGCAGCGCTTGGGGTCGGGAGACCCAGTACTTC. Protein sequence: CSAWGRETQYF. The gene calls are TRBV29-1 and TRBJ2-5; the D is unclear. The CDR3 runs 11 residues. Germline lookup yields CDR1 SQVTM and CDR2 ANQGSEA. Trimming pared 7 bases from V and 5 bases from J, leaving 11 bases between.